These 18 T cell receptor beta chains came from one sample sequenced in a study of shared clonotypes between healthy human individuals. Sequenced by immunoSEQ multiplex PCR; TCRdb stores in-frame clones only, minus some. The sample holds 2,500,000 or so clones, 93% seen once. Sequenced sample: naive CD4+ T cells from PBMCs. The subset was: CD45RA+ positively selected. All receptors come from a man younger than 30 in good health. Some clones in this sample may be carry-over from other donors' samples.

This rearrangement joins TRBV7-9 to TRBJ2-7; perhaps TRBD1 as D (5 bases). Germline CDR1 and CDR2: SEHNR and FQNEAQ (reference sequence). V lost 5 bases to trimming and J lost 3 bases, with 11 bases between them. This CDR3 spans 13 amino acids. CDR3 sequence reads: CASSPPQGYEQYF. Here the CDR3 DNA reads TGTGCCAGCAGCCCTCCCCAGGGCTACGAGCAGTACTTC.

CDR3 nucleotide sequence: TGTGCCAGCAGACCGGGACTCCCCCATCAGCCCCAGCATTTT. The encoded protein is CASRPGLPHQPQHF. The chain recombines TRBV28 with TRBJ1-5; D possibly corresponds to TRBD1 (5 bases). The germline V gene has CDR1 MDHEN and CDR2 SYDVKM. The CDR3 has 14 residues. Trimming took 6 bases from V and 5 from J, leaving 14 bases between them.

V is TRBV7-2 and J is TRBJ2-6; D is unresolved. Germline V gives CDR1 SGHTA, CDR2 FQGNSA. V lost 3 bases and J 0 bases, leaving 6 bases between the germline ends. The CDR3 is 15 residues long. Here the CDR3 reads CASSLDRSGANVLTF. CDR3 DNA sequence: TGTGCCAGCAGCTTGGACCGCTCTGGGGCCAACGTCCTGACTTTC.

The chain uses TRBV2 and TRBJ2-7; perhaps D is TRBD1 or TRBD2 (6 bases each). This CDR3 spans 14 amino acids. Trimming removed 3 bases from V and 4 bases from J, with 13 bases in between. From germline, CDR1 is SNHLY and CDR2 FYNNEI. The CDR3 sequence is CASSDSGASYEQYF. The CDR3 nucleotides read TGTGCCAGCAGTGATTCGGGGGCCTCTTACGAGCAGTACTTC.

The gene calls are TRBV27 and TRBJ1-5; D uncertain. This CDR3 is 14 amino acids long. V lost 9 bases, J lost 0 bases, and 12 bases lay in between. Looked up from germline, CDR1 is MNHEY and CDR2 is SMNVEV (reference sequence). The CDR3 region has the DNA TGTGCCAGTGGAACTAGCGGTAGCAATCAGCCCCAGCATTTT. It translates to CASGTSGSNQPQHF.

Regarding this clone: Other DNA sequences in the same sample also yield this CDR3. The V gene is TRBV6-5, the J gene TRBJ1-1; unclear D gene. Germline values: CDR1 MNHEY, CDR2 SVGAGI. This CDR3 contains 13 residues. The germline V and J ends were trimmed by 6 bases and 0 bases, with 8 bases remaining between them. Here the CDR3 reads CASSPLLNTEAFF. The CDR3 DNA follows: TGTGCCAGCAGCCCCCTGTTGAACACTGAAGCTTTCTTT.

The rearrangement links TRBV28 to TRBJ2-3; D is unclear. The CDR3 is 14 residues long. Trimming took off 2 bases at V and 0 bases at J, with 6 bases between the two ends. Germline loops: CDR1 MDHEN, CDR2 SYDVKM. The CDR3 nucleotides read TGTGCCAGCAGTTTAGCGGAGAGCACAGATACGCAGTATTTT. Its protein product is CASSLAESTDTQYF.

The rearrangement joins TRBV7-8 to TRBJ2-1; 7 nucleotides agree with TRBD1. The V gene's germline CDR1 is SGHVS and CDR2 FQNEAQ. Unmatched junction bases numbered 7, after V lost 5 bases and J lost 0 bases. The CDR3 contains 16 residues. CDR3 coding DNA: TGTGCCAGCAGCCTCAGACAGGGCGTCTCCTACAATGAGCAGTTCTTC. It codes for CASSLRQGVSYNEQFF.

To note about this clone: Other DNA sequences in this sample translate to the same CDR3. This rearrangement joins TRBV18 to TRBJ2-1; 8 bases line up with TRBD1. The germline gives CDR1 KGHSH, CDR2 LQKENI. Losses at the gene ends were 3 bases for V and 8 bases for J; bases not matched to a gene: 3. There are 13 residues in the CDR3. The CDR3 reads CASSPDREDEQFF. The CDR3 nucleotides are TGTGCCAGCTCACCGGACAGGGAGGATGAGCAGTTCTTC.

As for this clone: The identical CDR3 is also encoded by other nucleotide sequences in the sample. This sequence joins TRBV5-4 and TRBJ2-1; perhaps TRBD1 as D (6 bases). The germline V gene encodes CDR1 SGHNT and CDR2 YYREEE (reference sequence). The V and J ends lost 2 bases and 0 bases respectively, with 9 bases between them. The CDR3 runs to 15 residues. CDR3 region: CASSLTGNSYNEQFF. The DNA of the CDR3 is TGTGCCAGCAGCTTAACAGGGAACTCCTACAATGAGCAGTTCTTC. The full variable domain, completed using reference TRBV5-4 and TRBJ2-1, is ETGVTQSPTHLIKTRGQQVTLRCSSQSGHNTVSWYQQALGQGPQFIFQYYREEENGRGNFPPRFSGLQFPNYSSELNVNALELDDSALYLCASSLTGNSYNEQFFGPGTRLTVL.

The chain combines TRBV4-1 with TRBJ2-3; D not resolved. CDR3 length: 14 amino acids. The V end lost 0 bases, the J end lost 10 bases, and 14 bases lay between the germline ends. Germline V gene data show CDR1 as MGHRA and CDR2 as YSYEKL. The CDR3 is CASSQDNGLSAQYF. The CDR3 nucleotides read TGCGCCAGCAGCCAAGATAATGGGCTATCGGCGCAGTATTTT.

A remark on this clone: The identical CDR3 is also encoded by other nucleotide sequences in the sample. The chain recombines TRBV6-5 with TRBJ2-2, with D hard to call. The CDR3 has 13 amino acids. CDR1 and CDR2 (germline): MNHEY, SVGAGI. Between the trimmed V and J ends, which lost 4 bases and 5 bases, there was a span of 8 bases. In DNA, the CDR3 is TGTGCCAGCAGTTCCCCCGGAACCGGGGAGCTGTTTTTT. Amino acid sequence: CASSSPGTGELFF.

This chain uses TRBV7-3 with TRBJ2-5; D unresolved. The germline V gene encodes CDR1 SGHTA and CDR2 FQGTGA. V lost 0 bases and J 5 bases, leaving 13 bases between the germline ends. This CDR3 has 15 amino acids. CDR3 DNA: TGTGCCAGCAGCTTAACAGCTGGAAAGGGCGAGACCCAGTACTTC. Residues: CASSLTAGKGETQYF.

This clone was counted a few times. This chain joins TRBV28 and TRBJ2-7; TRBD1 or TRBD2 may be the D gene (5 bases each). There are 14 residues in the CDR3. Trimming cost V 6 bases and J 5 bases, with 17 bases left between them. Germline loops: CDR1 MDHEN, CDR2 SYDVKM. The DNA of the CDR3 is TGTGCCAGCAGGAGTCTGTTGAGGGGTGACGAGCAGTACTTC. Protein sequence: CASRSLLRGDEQYF.

V is TRBV9 and J is TRBJ2-3; 9 positions match TRBD2. V lost 0 bases to trimming and J lost 6 bases; unmatched junction nucleotides: 8. The germline V gene has CDR1 SGDLS and CDR2 YYNGEE. The CDR3 is made up of 16 amino acids. The CDR3 DNA reads TGTGCCAGCAGCGTAGGGGTTAGCGGGAGCTTGGATACGCAGTATTTT. Its protein product is CASSVGVSGSLDTQYF.

Concerning this clone itself: The same CDR3 is also encoded by other DNA sequences in this sample. The chain joins TRBV9 to TRBJ2-6, with D possibly being TRBD2 (5 bases). Germline loops: CDR1 SGDLS, CDR2 YYNGEE. The V gene lost 0 bases and the J gene lost 1 base, with 8 bases spanning the gap. The CDR3 extends over 16 amino acids. CDR3 coding DNA: TGTGCCAGCAGCGTAGGAGGGCCTTCTGGGGCCAACGTCCTGACTTTC. Encoded protein: CASSVGGPSGANVLTF.

The chain is built from TRBV1 and TRBJ2-7; the table's D call of TRBD1 was not tested on the DNA. TRBV1 is a listed pseudogene. The CDR3 contains 16 residues. CDR3 residues: CTSSQVSPGQNYEQYF. In DNA form, the CDR3 reads TGCACCAGCAGCCAAGTATCCCCGGGACAGAACTACGAGCAGTACTTC.

This clone was seen just once. The chain links TRBV21-1 to TRBJ1-5; the D call TRBD1 from the table was never checked on the DNA. TRBV21-1 is shown as a pseudogene. The CDR3 loop spans 17 amino acids. CDR3 amino acids: CASSKLPEGAGNQPQHF. CDR3 coding DNA: TGTGCCAGCAGCAAACTGCCGGAGGGGGCAGGTAATCAGCCCCAGCATTTT.